Listed here are 30 T cell receptor beta chains from one sample, sequenced in a study of T cell changes during pregnancy in multiple sclerosis. Method: immunoSEQ multiplex PCR; TCRdb's copy keeps in-frame clones and lacks some. The repertoire includes about 67,000 clones, 90% of them detected once, and 1.5% sits in the top ten. This specimen was peripheral blood, taken in the third trimester of pregnancy. Receptors were obtained from a female donor with multiple sclerosis, enrolled in a pregnancy study.

This chain joins TRBV2 and TRBJ2-2; D might be TRBD2 (5 bases). The CDR3 spans 14 residues. V was trimmed by 0 bases and J by 4 bases, leaving 6 bases between them. Germline V gene lookup returns CDR1 SNHLY and CDR2 FYNNEI. Here the CDR3 DNA reads TGTGCCAGCAGTGAAGCGCGGGTCACCGGGGAGCTGTTTTTT. Translation gives CASSEARVTGELFF.

The chain is built from TRBV5-1 and TRBJ1-4; no reliable D call. The CDR3 spans 15 residues. Between the trimmed V and J ends, which lost 1 base and 0 bases, there was a span of 7 bases. Germline-derived CDR1 and CDR2 are SGHRS and YFSETQ. This CDR3 is CASSLRGATNEKLFF. CDR3 nucleotides: TGCGCCAGCAGCTTGCGCGGAGCAACTAATGAAAAACTGTTTTTT.

V is TRBV6-1 and J is TRBJ2-3; D perhaps matches TRBD2 (6 bases). Germline CDR1 and CDR2: MNHNS and SASEGT. The CDR3 loop spans 11 amino acids. The ends were cut back, 5 bases at V and 9 bases at J, with 9 bases in the middle. The CDR3 DNA reads as TGTGCCAGCAGTCGGGACTTAACGCAGTATTTT. This sequence encodes CASSRDLTQYF.

The chain uses TRBV2 and TRBJ2-3, with 10 bases aligning to TRBD1. Germline assignment: CDR1 SNHLY and CDR2 FYNNEI. The junction had 3 bases not matched to a gene; V was cut back by 5 bases and J by 4 bases. This CDR3 is 14 amino acids long. The CDR3 region is CASSSTGGADTQYF. In nucleotides, the CDR3 is TGTGCCAGCAGTTCGACAGGGGGCGCAGATACGCAGTATTTT.

This clone was recorded only once. The chain joins TRBV4-2 to TRBJ1-1; the match to TRBD1 covers 11 bases. Germline trimming cut 5 bases from V and 5 bases from J; bases unmatched to any gene: 4. Germline V gives CDR1 LGHNA, CDR2 YNFKEQ. The CDR3 is made up of 14 amino acids. The CDR3 region is CASSVGTGGTEAFF. The CDR3 bases are TGTGCCAGCAGCGTCGGGACAGGGGGAACTGAAGCTTTCTTT.

This chain links TRBV5-4 with TRBJ1-1, with TRBD1 matching 8 bases. This CDR3 has 17 residues. V was pared by 4 bases and J by 5 bases, with 16 bases of the junction left unmatched. The germline CDR1 and CDR2 sequences are SGHNT and YYREEE (reference sequence). CDR3 amino acids: CASSPNVQGVGRTEAFF. CDR3 sequence (DNA): TGTGCCAGCAGCCCAAATGTACAGGGGGTCGGAAGGACTGAAGCTTTCTTT.

V is TRBV25-1 and J is TRBJ1-1; weak D call: TRBD1 (5 bases). Trimming took 3 bases from V and 10 from J, leaving 15 bases between them. Looked up from germline, CDR1 is MGHDK and CDR2 is SYGVNS. The CDR3 spans 13 residues. CDR3 sequence (DNA): TGTGCCAGCAGTGACCAGGGTCCGCTCAGAGCTTTCTTT. Protein product: CASSDQGPLRAFF.

The V and J genes are TRBV4-3 and TRBJ1-6, with 8 bases aligning to TRBD1. The germline V gene has CDR1 LGHNA and CDR2 YSLEER. The CDR3 is 16 residues long. Trimming cost V 1 base and J 6 bases; bases outside gene matches: 5. The CDR3 bases are TGCGCCAGCAGCCAAGCTCCGGACAGGGTTAATTCACCCCTCCACTTT. Its translation is CASSQAPDRVNSPLHF.

The gene calls are TRBV27 and TRBJ1-2; no clear D. CDR1 and CDR2 (germline): MNHEY, SMNVEV (reference sequence). V lost 6 bases and J 3 bases, leaving 11 bases between the germline ends. The CDR3 sequence is 13 residues long. CDR3 in DNA: TGTGCCAGCAGCTACGGGTCCCACTATGGCTACACCTTC. It codes for CASSYGSHYGYTF.

The rearrangement joins TRBV27 to TRBJ1-2; 8 positions match TRBD1. Germline CDR1 reads MNHEY; CDR2 reads SMNVEV (reference sequence). V shed 1 base and J 6 bases; nucleotides not matched to a gene: 1. This CDR3 comprises 13 residues. Here the CDR3 reads CASSLWTGNGYTF. The CDR3 DNA follows: TGTGCCAGCAGTTTATGGACAGGGAATGGCTACACCTTC.

This clone has more than one count but fewer than ten. The chain employs TRBV6-5 and TRBJ1-2; D is unclear. V was cut by 2 bases and J by 4 bases, with 8 bases left in between. This CDR3 region has 13 residues. Germline assignment: CDR1 MNHEY and CDR2 SVGAGI. The CDR3 DNA is TGTGCCAGCAGTTACGGGAGTACCTATGGCTACACCTTC. Protein product: CASSYGSTYGYTF.

V and J are TRBV7-2 and TRBJ1-2, with TRBD1 identical over 7 bases. Germline-derived CDR1 and CDR2 are SGHTA and FQGNSA. The CDR3 sequence is 17 residues long. V gave up 1 base and J gave up 4 bases; unmatched junction bases: 12. The DNA of the CDR3 is TGTGCCAGCAGCTTAGGCGGGGACAGAAGTTGGATCTATGGCTACACCTTC. Its protein product is CASSLGGDRSWIYGYTF.

The chain combines TRBV5-4 with TRBJ2-2; 16 bases fit TRBD2. Germline-derived CDR1 and CDR2 are SGHNT and YYREEE (reference sequence). The CDR3 loop spans 17 amino acids. V was clipped by 4 bases and J by 5 bases; unmatched bases: 5. CDR3 region: CASSLGTSGGATGELFF. CDR3 DNA sequence: TGTGCCAGCAGCCTCGGGACTAGCGGGGGGGCAACCGGGGAGCTGTTTTTT. Full variable domain (outside the CDR3, taken from reference TRBV5-4 and TRBJ2-2): ETGVTQSPTHLIKTRGQQVTLRCSSQSGHNTVSWYQQALGQGPQFIFQYYREEENGRGNFPPRFSGLQFPNYSSELNVNALELDDSALYLCASSLGTSGGATGELFFGEGSRLTVL.

The CDR3: CASSEAPGLAGKLSSYEQYF. The CDR3 bases are TGTGCCAGCAGTGAAGCGCCCGGACTAGCGGGCAAATTAAGCTCCTACGAGCAGTACTTC. The chain employs TRBV6-1 and TRBJ2-7; TRBD2 aligns across 11 bases. CDR1 is MNHNS, CDR2 SASEGT, per germline. V was clipped by 0 bases and J by 0 bases; unmatched bases: 13. This CDR3 is built from 20 residues.

The chain recombines TRBV5-4 with TRBJ1-6, with TRBD1 identical over 8 bases. The trim removed 0 bases at V and 5 bases at J, leaving 1 base unmatched. CDR1 is SGHNT, CDR2 YYREEE, per germline (reference sequence). This CDR3 is built from 15 residues. As DNA, the CDR3 is TGTGCCAGCAGCTTGGAGGACAGGGATAATTCACCCCTCCACTTT. This codes for CASSLEDRDNSPLHF.

The V and J genes are TRBV19 and TRBJ1-5, with a tentative D call TRBD1 (5 bases). Looked up from germline, CDR1 is LNHDA and CDR2 is SQIVND (reference sequence). The CDR3 runs 15 residues. Trimming removed 2 bases at V and 0 bases at J, with 8 bases between. CDR3 amino acids: CASSIPDSSNQPQHF. The CDR3 DNA is TGTGCCAGTAGTATACCCGACAGTAGCAATCAGCCCCAGCATTTT.

The chain is built from TRBV4-2 and TRBJ1-2; the match to TRBD1 covers 7 bases. Germline trimming cut 8 bases from V and 8 bases from J; bases unmatched to any gene: 8. This CDR3 is built from 12 residues. Germline CDR1 reads LGHNA; CDR2 reads YNFKEQ. DNA for the CDR3: TGTGCCAGCGGAGACAGGGCCTACGGCTACACCTTC. Translated: CASGDRAYGYTF.

In nucleotides, the CDR3 is TGTGCCAGCCGACCAAATCCCACAGGGGGCACTGAAGCTTTCTTT. It is translated as CASRPNPTGGTEAFF. V gene TRBV18 combines with J gene TRBJ1-1; the match to TRBD1 covers 8 bases. The CDR3 is made up of 15 amino acids. V shed 8 bases, J shed 4 bases, and the junction held 12 bases outside the gene matches. Germline V gene lookup returns CDR1 KGHSH and CDR2 LQKENI.

The chain carries TRBV6-4 and TRBJ2-1; 9 positions match TRBD2. Germline values: CDR1 MRHNA, CDR2 SNTAGT. The CDR3 is made up of 15 amino acids. V shed 4 bases and J 2 bases; nucleotides not matched to a gene: 3. As DNA, the CDR3 is TGTGCCAGCAGTGTTGCGGGAGGGCCCTACAATGAGCAGTTCTTC. Its translation: CASSVAGGPYNEQFF.

The genes are TRBV6-4 and TRBJ2-2; D may be TRBD1 (6 bases). CDR3 size: 13 residues. V gave up 8 bases and J gave up 2 bases, with 9 bases separating them. From germline, CDR1 is MRHNA and CDR2 SNTAGT. CDR3 protein: CASRDTNTGELFF. CDR3 DNA: TGTGCCAGCCGGGACACAAACACCGGGGAGCTGTTTTTT.

The genes are TRBV2 and TRBJ1-1, with a possible D match to TRBD1 (6 bases). CDR3 length equals 11 residues. The germline V and J ends were trimmed by 4 bases and 7 bases, with 7 bases remaining between them. The V gene's germline CDR1 is SNHLY and CDR2 FYNNEI. DNA of the CDR3: TGTGCCAGCAGTGGGACAGTTGAAGCTTTCTTT. Its translation: CASSGTVEAFF. Looking up the rest from reference TRBV2 and TRBJ1-1 gives the full variable domain: EPEVTQTPSHQVTQMGQEVILRCVPISNHLYFYWYRQILGQKVEFLVSFYNNEISEKSEIFDDQFSVERPDGSNFTLKIRSTKLEDSAMYFCASSGTVEAFFGQGTRLTVV.

CDR3 nucleotide sequence: TGCGCCAGCAGCCAAGGCGGAGCCAGAACAGATACGCAGTATTTT. Amino acid sequence: CASSQGGARTDTQYF. The V gene is TRBV4-3, the J gene TRBJ2-3; no clear D gene. Germline assignment: CDR1 LGHNA and CDR2 YSLEER. The length of the CDR3 is 15 residues. Between the trimmed V and J ends, which lost 1 base and 3 bases, there was a span of 11 bases.

The chain carries TRBV20-1 and TRBJ2-1; D remains ambiguous. V was trimmed by 2 bases and J by 7 bases, leaving 3 bases between them. Germline V lookup: CDR1 DFQATT, CDR2 SNEGSKA (reference sequence). CDR3 length: 10 amino acids. The chain's CDR3 is CSARRNEQFF. DNA of the CDR3: TGCAGTGCTAGACGTAATGAGCAGTTCTTC.

This chain uses TRBV19 with TRBJ2-7; 10 nucleotides agree with TRBD2. The germline gives CDR1 LNHDA, CDR2 SQIVND (reference sequence). V dropped 6 bases and J dropped 2; count of bases not matched to a gene: 7. The CDR3 sequence is 15 residues long. CDR3 bases: TGTGCCAGTAGCCCAACTAGCGGGACCCCCTACGAGCAGTACTTC. Its protein product is CASSPTSGTPYEQYF.

V gene TRBV27 combines with J gene TRBJ2-5; D is unresolved. The length of the CDR3 is 14 residues. Germline V gene sequence: CDR1 MNHEY, CDR2 SMNVEV (reference sequence). Trimming took 5 bases from V and 1 from J, leaving 11 bases between them. The CDR3 reads CASSQRGSQETQYF. The CDR3 nucleotides are TGTGCCAGCAGTCAGAGAGGATCCCAAGAGACCCAGTACTTC.

The V and J genes are TRBV7-9 and TRBJ2-1, with TRBD2 matching over 9 bases. CDR3 size: 16 residues. The V segment lost 5 bases and the J segment 2 bases; nucleotides outside the gene matches: 7. Germline loops: CDR1 SEHNR, CDR2 FQNEAQ (reference sequence). CDR3: CASSQGLAGTYNEQFF. The CDR3 DNA follows: TGTGCCAGCAGCCAGGGCCTAGCGGGGACCTACAATGAGCAGTTCTTC. Together with reference TRBV7-9 and TRBJ2-1, the CDR3 gives the full variable domain: DTGVSQNPRHKITKRGQNVTFRCDPISEHNRLYWYRQTLGQGPEFLTYFQNEAQLEKSRLLSDRFSAERPKGSFSTLEIQRTEQGDSAMYLCASSQGLAGTYNEQFFGPGTRLTVL.

This clone appeared once. The chain uses TRBV6-6 and TRBJ1-2; 7 nucleotides agree with TRBD1. V was pared by 6 bases and J by 2 bases, with 3 bases of the junction left unmatched. The CDR3 runs to 13 residues. Per germline, CDR1 MNHNY and CDR2 SVGAGI (reference sequence). The DNA of the CDR3 is TGTGCCAGCAGGCCGGACAGGAACTATGGCTACACCTTC. Translating gives CASRPDRNYGYTF.

The rearrangement links TRBV19 to TRBJ2-1, with TRBD2 matching over 9 bases. Trimming removed 0 bases from V and 9 bases from J; junction bases left unmatched: 9. The CDR3 covers 16 residues. The germline V gene encodes CDR1 LNHDA and CDR2 SQIVND (reference sequence). CDR3 sequence reads: CASSIEGTSSVSEQFF. The CDR3 DNA reads as TGTGCCAGTAGTATAGAGGGGACTAGCAGTGTGAGTGAGCAGTTCTTC.

The chain carries TRBV7-3 and TRBJ1-2; 8 nucleotides line up with TRBD1. After removal of 5 bases from V and 8 bases from J, the junction contained 13 bases not matched to a gene. The length of the CDR3 is 15 residues. Germline-derived CDR1 and CDR2 are SGHTA and FQGTGA. The CDR3, as DNA: TGTGCCAGCAGCCCGGGCATGGACAGGGCCTACGGCTACACCTTC. Translation gives CASSPGMDRAYGYTF.

The gene calls are TRBV4-3 and TRBJ1-3, with D uncertain. CDR1 and CDR2 (germline): LGHNA, YSLEER. The CDR3 spans 15 residues. V was trimmed by 1 base and J by 4 bases, leaving 11 bases between them. The CDR3 spells CASSQGPGKGNTIYF. The CDR3 DNA sequence: TGCGCCAGCAGCCAAGGTCCGGGGAAGGGAAACACCATATATTTT.